This TCR beta chain originates from a study of metastatic and nonmetastatic thyroid tumors. V dropped 0 bases and J dropped 2; count of bases not matched to a gene: 6. This CDR3 region has 15 residues. In germline, CDR1 is DFQATT, CDR2 SNEGSKA (reference sequence). As for this clone: Its antigen is not identified.

Original data processing: A papillary thyroid cancer distant-metastasis classifier was built from CDR3 differences across clinicopathological groups. TCRdb re-processed the PCR reads through MiXCR. The V and J calls were not made by the authors but by TCRdb's processing. The sample records around 59,000 clones, roughly 16% being singletons. Thyroid surgery was preceded by no treatment in any patient. Study results and limitations: For both blood and tumor, malignant thyroid tumors reportedly showed significantly higher TCR beta diversity than benign nodules did.

The chain links TRBV20-1 to TRBJ2-7, with TRBD2 matching 8 bases. The material sequenced was blood. This TCR derives from a male donor with papillary thyroid cancer or a benign thyroid nodule (not recorded which). Some clones in this sample may be carry-over from other donors' samples. The CDR3 protein is CSARDTQREPYEQYF. The CDR3 bases are TGCAGTGCTAGAGACACACAGCGGGAGCCCTACGAGCAGTACTTC.